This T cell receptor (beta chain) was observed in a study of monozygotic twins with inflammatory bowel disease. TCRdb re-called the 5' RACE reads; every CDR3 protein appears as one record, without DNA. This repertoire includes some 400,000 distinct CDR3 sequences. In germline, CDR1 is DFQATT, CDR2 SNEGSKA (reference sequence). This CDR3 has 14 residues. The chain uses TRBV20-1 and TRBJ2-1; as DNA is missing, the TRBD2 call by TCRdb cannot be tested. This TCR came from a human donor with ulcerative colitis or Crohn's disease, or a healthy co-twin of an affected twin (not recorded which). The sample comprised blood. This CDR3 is CSAPGGSGDNEQFF.